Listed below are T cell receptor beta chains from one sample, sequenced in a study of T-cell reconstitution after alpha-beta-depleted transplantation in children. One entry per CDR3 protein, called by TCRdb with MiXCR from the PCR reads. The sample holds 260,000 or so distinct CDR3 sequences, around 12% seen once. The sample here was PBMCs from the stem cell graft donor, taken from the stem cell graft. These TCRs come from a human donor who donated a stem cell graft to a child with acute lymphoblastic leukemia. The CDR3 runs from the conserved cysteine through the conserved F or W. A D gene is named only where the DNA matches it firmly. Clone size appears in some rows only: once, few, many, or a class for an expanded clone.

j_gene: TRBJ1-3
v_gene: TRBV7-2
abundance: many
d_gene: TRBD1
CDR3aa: CASSSAGGSGNTIYF
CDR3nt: TGTGCCAGCAGCTCCGCAGGGGGCTCTGGAAACACCATATATTTT

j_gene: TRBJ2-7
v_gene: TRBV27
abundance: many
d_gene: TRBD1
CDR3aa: CASSFNDRGSYEQYF
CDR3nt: TGTGCCAGCAGTTTTAATGACAGGGGGTCCTACGAGCAGTACTTC

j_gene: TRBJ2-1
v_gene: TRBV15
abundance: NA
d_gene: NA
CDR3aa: CATSRDWGSLNEQFF
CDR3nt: TGTGCCACCAGCAGAGATTGGGGCAGTCTCAATGAGCAGTTCTTC

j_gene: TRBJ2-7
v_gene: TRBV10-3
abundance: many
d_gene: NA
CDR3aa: CASGSGTYEQYF
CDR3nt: TGTGCCTCCGGATCGGGAACCTACGAGCAGTACTTC

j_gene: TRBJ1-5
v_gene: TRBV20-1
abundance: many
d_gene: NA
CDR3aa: CSARIIGRGYQPQHF
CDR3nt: TGCAGTGCTAGAATAATTGGCAGGGGTTATCAGCCCCAGCATTTT

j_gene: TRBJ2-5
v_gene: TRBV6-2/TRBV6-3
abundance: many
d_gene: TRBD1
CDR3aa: CASTYDRVYETQYF
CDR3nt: TGTGCCAGCACCTACGACAGGGTATACGAGACCCAGTACTTC

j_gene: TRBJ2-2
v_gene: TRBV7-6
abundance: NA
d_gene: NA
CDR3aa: CASSLPGGGAGELFF
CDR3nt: TGTGCCAGCAGCTTACCGGGTGGGGGAGCCGGGGAGCTGTTTTTT

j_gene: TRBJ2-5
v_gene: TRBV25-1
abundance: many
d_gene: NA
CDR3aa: CASSEYRDLDF
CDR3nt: TGTGCCAGCAGTGAATATCGGGATCTGGACTTC

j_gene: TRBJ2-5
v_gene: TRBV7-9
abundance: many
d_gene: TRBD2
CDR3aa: CASSRAGQETQYF
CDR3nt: TGTGCCAGCAGCCGAGCGGGACAAGAGACCCAGTACTTC

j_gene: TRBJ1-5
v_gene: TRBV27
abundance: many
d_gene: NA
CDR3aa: CASSFGANQPQHF
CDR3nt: TGTGCCAGCAGTTTCGGGGCTAATCAGCCCCAGCATTTT

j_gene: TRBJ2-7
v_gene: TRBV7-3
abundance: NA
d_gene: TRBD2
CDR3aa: CASSPSGTNHEQYF
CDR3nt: TGTGCCAGCAGCCCGTCAGGGACTAACCACGAGCAGTACTTC

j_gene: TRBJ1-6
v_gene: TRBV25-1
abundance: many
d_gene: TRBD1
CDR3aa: CASSEERGGRAPLHF
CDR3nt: TGTGCCAGCAGTGAGGAAAGAGGGGGCCGGGCACCCCTCCACTTT

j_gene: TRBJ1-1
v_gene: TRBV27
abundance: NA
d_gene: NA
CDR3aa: CASSLGLYREAFF
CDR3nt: TGTGCCAGCAGTTTAGGCCTATACCGAGAAGCTTTCTTT

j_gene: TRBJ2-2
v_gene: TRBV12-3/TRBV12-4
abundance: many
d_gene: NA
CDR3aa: CASSLALNRRGGGELFF
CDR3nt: TGTGCCAGCAGTTTAGCGCTAAATCGGAGGGGGGGCGGGGAGCTGTTTTTT